The clone carrying this T cell receptor (beta chain) was counted a single time. This sample is drawn from a study of shared clonotypes between healthy human individuals. Only in-frame clones appear in the TCRdb table, and some are missing; sequencing was by immunoSEQ multiplex PCR. Altogether just over 2,000,000 clones are present, roughly 96% being singletons, with the ten largest covering more than 0.1%. The authors divided CD4+ cells into CD45RA+ naive and CD45RA-negative memory subsets. The sample was naive CD4+ T cells sorted from blood. Subset in this sample: CD45RA+ positively selected. This clonotype was sampled from a man between 18 and 29 years old in good health.

CDR3 sequence: CASSLVMTSSYEQYF. The CDR3 nucleotides are TGTGCCAGCAGCTTAGTTATGACGAGCTCCTACGAGCAGTACTTC. This chain joins TRBV11-2 and TRBJ2-7; D is ambiguous. V shed 1 base and J shed 0 bases, with 10 bases lying between them. The CDR3 loop spans 15 amino acids. The germline gives CDR1 SGHAT, CDR2 FQNNGV.